Included here is one T cell receptor (beta chain) sequence, with context. It lacks a known antigen. The sample holds no much larger clone one base away, and base qualities are not on file. The immunoSEQ Assay, a bias-controlled multiplex PCR, was used to amplify TCRbeta CDR3 regions from genomic DNA. Concerning the study's data processing: Nucleated cell counts per sample were estimated from amplification of reference gene primers within the assay. To quantify the absolute abundance of each unique TCRbeta CDR3 rearrangement, sequence reads were collapsed and filtered. For each sample, productive Simpson clonality was calculated as the square root of Simpson's diversity index over productive rearrangements. Drawn from immuneACCESS, this table holds only the in-frame rearrangements with V and J called that TCRdb kept. Clones are partly lost; checked studies trace under half to an unresolved V gene and leave the rest unexplained. The V and J calls and the clone size are those of that table, but D and trimming were determined from the DNA. Here the sample has some 120,000 clones; almost 85% occur a single time. Over 10% of the sample is held by the ten biggest clonotypes.

V lost 6 bases and J lost 2 bases, and the count of bases not matched to a germline gene is 3. Spanning cysteine to phenylalanine, the CDR3 consists of 13 amino acids. Only the CDR3 part of the read is kept: 39 bases, read in frame from the first base. CDR1 and CDR2 (MNHEY, SMNVEV) derive from the germline V gene (reference sequence). The record originates from a study of blood T cell repertoires in COVID-19 (dated by TCRdb to about 2020). Describing the broader study: Samples covering the acute and convalescent phases of COVID-19 were provided by collaborators in the United States, Italy and Spain. The material from the prospective study consisted of cDNA or gDNA derived from T cells, B-cell-depleted T cells, or PBMCs. The dataset comprised deeply sampled blood TCRbeta repertoires from subjects exposed to, actively infected with, or recovered from COVID-19. A freely available public database, intended as a resource for researchers studying the immune response to SARS-CoV-2, is where the repertoires were released. The samples were drawn from the first 160 participants of the ongoing ImmuneRACE study and from 1,200 or so subjects provided by 6 global collaborators. A de-identified subject ID, COVID-19 status, age in years and sex were almost always included in the sample metadata. Where available, HLA class I and class II types were taken from metadata supplied by the sample provider and were not determined by assay-based typing.

Points the paper makes about the study in general: Clinical and demographic metadata were provided uncurated, with the amount varying by source and participant.

Collaborating institutions collected whole blood in K2EDTA tubes following their own protocols. For TCRbeta analysis, collaborators shipped samples as frozen whole blood, isolated PBMCs, or DNA extracted from either of those sample types. Source material: peripheral blood. This chain joins TRBV27 to TRBJ2-7; 8 central nucleotides agree with TRBD1. The TCR sequence derives from a human donor in a cohort sampled during active COVID-19. The nucleotide sequence is given as TGTGCCAGCAGCGACAGGGGACCCTACGAGCAGTACTTC. It specifies CASSDRGPYEQYF.